A selection of T cell receptor beta chains follows, all from one sample in a study of T cells in Graves' hyperthyroidism and ophthalmopathy. Using its own MiXCR run on the multiplex PCR reads, TCRdb lists one record per CDR3 protein. The sample lists around 620,000 distinct CDR3 sequences, 46% occurring once. Sample: peripheral blood or thyroid tissue (not recorded which). These TCRs come from an adult woman with Graves' disease, either hyperthyroidism or ophthalmopathy (not recorded which). The CDR3 runs from the conserved cysteine through the conserved F or W. Each record gives: D gene, V gene, clone size, J gene, CDR3 DNA, CDR3 protein. The D gene is left open where the match is weak. Some rows have no size entry. The others give once, few or many, or a class for an expanded clone.

D gene: -; V gene: TRBV7-2; clone size: few; J gene: TRBJ2-3; CDR3 DNA: TGTGCCAGCAGCCTCCGGGCGCAAACAGATACGCAGTATTTT; CDR3 protein: CASSLRAQTDTQYF
D gene: -; V gene: TRBV30; clone size: -; J gene: TRBJ2-5; CDR3 DNA: TGTGCCTGGATAAGGACAGCGGCCGGGGAGACCCAGTACTTC; CDR3 protein: CAWIRTAAGETQYF
D gene: -; V gene: TRBV28; clone size: many; J gene: TRBJ1-5; CDR3 DNA: TGTGCCAGCAGTTTGAGTAGTAGCAATCAGCCCCAGCATTTT; CDR3 protein: CASSLSSSNQPQHF
D gene: -; V gene: TRBV7-2; clone size: -; J gene: TRBJ2-2; CDR3 DNA: TGTGCCAGCAGCTTGCTACAGGGTTTCGGGGAGCTGTTTTTT; CDR3 protein: CASSLLQGFGELFF
D gene: TRBD2; V gene: TRBV7-6; clone size: many; J gene: TRBJ2-2; CDR3 DNA: TGTGCCAGCAGCTTATTCTCTAGCGGGAGAGGCACCGGGGAGCTGTTTTTT; CDR3 protein: CASSLFSSGRGTGELFF
D gene: -; V gene: TRBV7-9; clone size: -; J gene: TRBJ1-5; CDR3 DNA: TGTGCCAGCAGCTCTACGGTGCCACATAGCAATCAGCCCCAGCATTTT; CDR3 protein: CASSSTVPHSNQPQHF
D gene: -; V gene: TRBV5-1; clone size: -; J gene: TRBJ1-1; CDR3 DNA: TGCGCCAGCAGCTTGGCAGCGGTACGGGAGAACACTGAAGCTTTCTTT; CDR3 protein: CASSLAAVRENTEAFF
D gene: TRBD1; V gene: TRBV7-9; clone size: -; J gene: TRBJ1-2; CDR3 DNA: TGTGCCAGCAGCTCCCAGGGGGCAGGGAATGGCTACACCTTC; CDR3 protein: CASSSQGAGNGYTF
D gene: TRBD1; V gene: TRBV10-3; clone size: many; J gene: TRBJ2-5; CDR3 DNA: TGTGCCGCGCGGACAGGGGAGACCCAGTACTTC; CDR3 protein: CAARTGETQYF
D gene: TRBD1; V gene: TRBV7-9; clone size: -; J gene: TRBJ1-5; CDR3 DNA: TGTGCCAGCAGCTTGGGACAGGGGGACCCGCCCCAGCATTTT; CDR3 protein: CASSLGQGDPPQHF
D gene: -; V gene: TRBV2; clone size: many; J gene: TRBJ1-6; CDR3 DNA: TGTGCCAGCAGTGACTTGGGGGACTATTCACCCCTCCACTTT; CDR3 protein: CASSDLGDYSPLHF
D gene: -; V gene: TRBV2; clone size: -; J gene: TRBJ1-5; CDR3 DNA: TGTGCCAGCACCCCTGAGGCGGTCGGCAATCAGCCCCAGCATTTT; CDR3 protein: CASTPEAVGNQPQHF
D gene: -; V gene: TRBV10-2; clone size: many; J gene: TRBJ1-1; CDR3 DNA: TGCGCCAGCGGCCAACCAATGAACACTGAAGCTTTCTTT; CDR3 protein: CASGQPMNTEAFF
D gene: TRBD1; V gene: TRBV6-1; clone size: many; J gene: TRBJ1-1; CDR3 DNA: TGTGCCAGCAGTGATGACACAGGGGGTAGGGCTGAAGCTTTCTTT; CDR3 protein: CASSDDTGGRAEAFF
D gene: -; V gene: TRBV20-1; clone size: -; J gene: TRBJ1-5; CDR3 DNA: TGCAGTGCTAGTCATCCGGGCCTCCCAAGTCAGCCCCAGCATTTT; CDR3 protein: CSASHPGLPSQPQHF
D gene: -; V gene: TRBV6-6; clone size: many; J gene: TRBJ2-7; CDR3 DNA: TGTGCCAGCAGTTACGCTAGCTTCTACGAGCAGTACTTC; CDR3 protein: CASSYASFYEQYF
D gene: -; V gene: TRBV6-5; clone size: once; J gene: TRBJ2-7; CDR3 DNA: TGTGCCAGCAGTCCACAGGCCGAGTGGCGGCTGTACTTC; CDR3 protein: CASSPQAEWRLYF
D gene: TRBD2; V gene: TRBV4-1; clone size: many; J gene: TRBJ2-5; CDR3 DNA: TGCGCCAGCAGCGGCCGGAAGGGTGCGGGGGGGAACCAAGAGACCCAGTACTTC; CDR3 protein: CASSGRKGAGGNQETQYF
D gene: TRBD1; V gene: TRBV5-1; clone size: -; J gene: TRBJ1-2; CDR3 DNA: TGCGCCAGCAGCTTTCGCGCAGGGGGCGCGAAGAGGTACACCTTC; CDR3 protein: CASSFRAGGAKRYTF
D gene: -; V gene: TRBV7-9; clone size: few; J gene: TRBJ2-1; CDR3 DNA: TGTGCCAGCAGCTTAGGGGGCAGTAGGAGGGAGCAGTTCTTC; CDR3 protein: CASSLGGSRREQFF
D gene: -; V gene: TRBV14; clone size: -; J gene: TRBJ1-2; CDR3 DNA: TGTGCCAGCAGCCCAGCGGACAGTCCCTCCGCGGGCTACACCTTC; CDR3 protein: CASSPADSPSAGYTF
D gene: -; V gene: TRBV19; clone size: -; J gene: TRBJ1-6; CDR3 DNA: TGTGCCAGTAGTATAGATCGGGCAGGGAGTAATTCACCCCTCCACTTT; CDR3 protein: CASSIDRAGSNSPLHF
D gene: -; V gene: TRBV24-1; clone size: -; J gene: TRBJ2-1; CDR3 DNA: TGTGCCACCAGTGTATTAGGGGTGGGACTCAATGAGCAGTTCTTC; CDR3 protein: CATSVLGVGLNEQFF
D gene: -; V gene: TRBV28; clone size: few; J gene: TRBJ2-7; CDR3 DNA: TGTGCCAGCAGTCAGTACGAGCAGTACTTC; CDR3 protein: CASSQYEQYF
D gene: TRBD1; V gene: TRBV3-1; clone size: -; J gene: TRBJ1-1; CDR3 DNA: TGTGCCAGCAGCCAAGAATCACAGGGGTACACTGAAGCTTTCTTT; CDR3 protein: CASSQESQGYTEAFF
D gene: TRBD2; V gene: TRBV7-8; clone size: many; J gene: TRBJ2-7; CDR3 DNA: TGTGCCAGCAGCTCCTCCCCGGGACTAAGCCCTACCGAGCAGTACTTC; CDR3 protein: CASSSSPGLSPTEQYF
D gene: -; V gene: TRBV24-1; clone size: -; J gene: TRBJ2-6; CDR3 DNA: TGTGCCACCAGTGATCCCTCTGGGGCCAACATCCTGACTTTC; CDR3 protein: CATSDPSGANILTF
D gene: -; V gene: TRBV20-1; clone size: many; J gene: TRBJ1-2; CDR3 DNA: TGCAGTGCCGATTCTGTAAAGGGGGTAAAGGGTGGCTACACCTTC; CDR3 protein: CSADSVKGVKGGYTF
D gene: -; V gene: TRBV10-3; clone size: -; J gene: TRBJ2-7; CDR3 DNA: TGTGCCATCAGTGGCGGGACAGTCAACGAGCAGTACTTC; CDR3 protein: CAISGGTVNEQYF
D gene: -; V gene: TRBV2; clone size: -; J gene: TRBJ1-2; CDR3 DNA: TGTGCCAGCGGGGCCCAGCGGGCCTATGGCTACACCTTC; CDR3 protein: CASGAQRAYGYTF
D gene: TRBD1; V gene: TRBV5-1; clone size: many; J gene: TRBJ1-2; CDR3 DNA: TGCGCCAGCAGCTCGAGGACAGGGGGCTATGGCTACACCTTC; CDR3 protein: CASSSRTGGYGYTF
D gene: TRBD1; V gene: TRBV10-3; clone size: -; J gene: TRBJ1-5; CDR3 DNA: TGTGCCATTGGGACAGGGATGCAGCCCCAGCATTTT; CDR3 protein: CAIGTGMQPQHF
D gene: -; V gene: TRBV5-6; clone size: many; J gene: TRBJ1-6; CDR3 DNA: TGTGCCAGCAGCTGGGGGGGGCAGGGTTTAAGTTCACCCCTCCACTTT; CDR3 protein: CASSWGGQGLSSPLHF
D gene: -; V gene: TRBV20-1; clone size: -; J gene: TRBJ2-2; CDR3 DNA: TGCAGTGCTAGTATGGGGAACACCGGGGAGCTGTTTTTT; CDR3 protein: CSASMGNTGELFF
D gene: -; V gene: TRBV5-1; clone size: many; J gene: TRBJ1-5; CDR3 DNA: TGCGCCAGCAGCCAGGCAGGGGATCAGGATCAGCCCCAGCATTTT; CDR3 protein: CASSQAGDQDQPQHF
D gene: TRBD2; V gene: TRBV6-6; clone size: many; J gene: TRBJ2-7; CDR3 DNA: TGTGCCAGCAGTTACTCGCCGACCGTGATTAGCGGGAGGGCCTGGGGCGAGCAGTACTTC; CDR3 protein: CASSYSPTVISGRAWGEQYF
D gene: TRBD2; V gene: TRBV14; clone size: -; J gene: TRBJ2-7; CDR3 DNA: TGTGCCAGCTCCCCGACTAGCGCAAGATACGAGCAGTACTTC; CDR3 protein: CASSPTSARYEQYF
D gene: -; V gene: TRBV5-6; clone size: many; J gene: TRBJ2-6; CDR3 DNA: TGTGCCACCTTTCTTGCTGGGGCCAACGTCCTGACTTTC; CDR3 protein: CATFLAGANVLTF
D gene: TRBD1; V gene: TRBV10-3; clone size: few; J gene: TRBJ1-1; CDR3 DNA: TGTGCCATCAGTGAGCCTTGGACAGGGGTTACTGAAGCTTTCTTT; CDR3 protein: CAISEPWTGVTEAFF
D gene: TRBD2; V gene: TRBV7-9; clone size: -; J gene: TRBJ2-3; CDR3 DNA: TGTGCCAGCAGCCCGGGACTACTTTCCGAAGATACGCAGTATTTT; CDR3 protein: CASSPGLLSEDTQYF
D gene: TRBD1; V gene: TRBV5-8; clone size: -; J gene: TRBJ1-2; CDR3 DNA: TGTGCCAGCAGCTCGGACAGGTTTAACTATGGCTACACCTTC; CDR3 protein: CASSSDRFNYGYTF
D gene: -; V gene: TRBV3-1; clone size: few; J gene: TRBJ1-2; CDR3 DNA: TGTGCCAGCAGTGAATATCCCGTCTATGGCTACACCTTC; CDR3 protein: CASSEYPVYGYTF
D gene: -; V gene: TRBV9; clone size: -; J gene: TRBJ1-1; CDR3 DNA: TGTGCCAGCAGCCCCCCTTCCGGGACGGCGGGGAACACTGAAGCTTTCTTT; CDR3 protein: CASSPPSGTAGNTEAFF
D gene: -; V gene: TRBV25-1; clone size: many; J gene: TRBJ1-4; CDR3 DNA: TGTGCCAGCAGTGTAGGGGACTCTGCAACTAATGAAAAACTGTTTTTT; CDR3 protein: CASSVGDSATNEKLFF
D gene: TRBD1; V gene: TRBV29-1; clone size: -; J gene: TRBJ1-1; CDR3 DNA: TGCAGCGCCAAAACCGGACAGGGAACTACTGAAGCTTTCTTT; CDR3 protein: CSAKTGQGTTEAFF
D gene: -; V gene: TRBV19; clone size: -; J gene: TRBJ1-2; CDR3 DNA: TGTGCCAGTAGTTCGACAGCCACCGAAATTGCCGCCGAATGGTACACCTTC; CDR3 protein: CASSSTATEIAAEWYTF
D gene: TRBD2; V gene: TRBV7-9; clone size: few; J gene: TRBJ2-7; CDR3 DNA: TGTGCCAGCAGCACAGGGACTAGCGGGATCGAGACCTACGAGCAGTACTTC; CDR3 protein: CASSTGTSGIETYEQYF
D gene: TRBD1; V gene: TRBV29-1; clone size: -; J gene: TRBJ1-6; CDR3 DNA: TGCAGCGTAGCCGGGACAGGGGATAATTCACCCCTCCACTTT; CDR3 protein: CSVAGTGDNSPLHF
D gene: TRBD1; V gene: TRBV19; clone size: many; J gene: TRBJ1-1; CDR3 DNA: TGTGCCAGTAGTAGAGCCGGGACAGGGGACACTGAAGCTTTCTTT; CDR3 protein: CASSRAGTGDTEAFF
D gene: -; V gene: TRBV4-1; clone size: many; J gene: TRBJ1-5; CDR3 DNA: TGCGCCAGCAGCCAAGCTATCTGGCAGAGGGGCAATCAGCCCCAGCATTTT; CDR3 protein: CASSQAIWQRGNQPQHF